This TCR beta chain is from a study of T cells in Graves' hyperthyroidism and ophthalmopathy. Study-wide results and caveats: Most thyroid clonotypes that were expanded above 0.001 also turned up in blood.

RNA transcripts gave rise to amplified TCR beta CDR3 regions. The HTBI primer set drove a first-round RT-PCR of the TCR CDR3. TCRdb reprocessed the multiplex PCR reads with MiXCR, giving one entry per CDR3 protein. The table has about 340,000 distinct CDR3 sequences, about 20% seen once. On this clonotype itself: The target antigen is unknown.

CDR1 is SGDLS, CDR2 YYNGEE, per germline. V lost 2 bases to trimming and J lost 6 bases, with 14 bases between them. This CDR3 comprises 15 residues. Source material: blood. This chain joins TRBV9 and TRBJ2-2, with D possibly TRBD1 on 6 matching bases. This clonotype originated in a woman between 50 and 59 years old with Graves' hyperthyroidism. The CDR3 bases are TGTGCCAGCAGCGTTGAGGGACAAAAGGCCGGGGAGCTGTTTTTT. Translated, it gives CASSVEGQKAGELFF.